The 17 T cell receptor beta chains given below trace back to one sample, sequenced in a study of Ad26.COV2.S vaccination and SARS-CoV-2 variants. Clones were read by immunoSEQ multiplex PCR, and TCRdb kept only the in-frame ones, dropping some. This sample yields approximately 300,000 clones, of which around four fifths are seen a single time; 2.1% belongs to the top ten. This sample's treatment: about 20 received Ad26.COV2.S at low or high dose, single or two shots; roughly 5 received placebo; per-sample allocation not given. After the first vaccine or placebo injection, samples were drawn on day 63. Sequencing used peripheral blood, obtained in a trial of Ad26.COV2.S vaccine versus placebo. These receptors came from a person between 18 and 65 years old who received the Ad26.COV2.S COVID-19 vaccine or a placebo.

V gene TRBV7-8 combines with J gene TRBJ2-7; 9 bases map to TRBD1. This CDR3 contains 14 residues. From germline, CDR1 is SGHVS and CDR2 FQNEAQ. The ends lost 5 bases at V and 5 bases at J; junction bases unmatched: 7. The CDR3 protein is CASSLTGGKDEQYF. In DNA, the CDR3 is TGTGCCAGCAGCCTAACAGGGGGCAAGGACGAGCAGTACTTC. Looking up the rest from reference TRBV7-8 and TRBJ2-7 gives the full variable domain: GAGVSQSPRYKVAKRGQDVALRCDPISGHVSLFWYQQALGQGPEFLTYFQNEAQLDKSGLPSDRFFAERPEGSVSTLKIQRTQQEDSAVYLCASSLTGGKDEQYFGPGTRLTVT.

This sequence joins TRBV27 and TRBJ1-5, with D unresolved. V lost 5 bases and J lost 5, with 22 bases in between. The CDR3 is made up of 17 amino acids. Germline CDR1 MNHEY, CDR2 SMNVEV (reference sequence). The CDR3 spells CASSPLGIRRTDQPQHF. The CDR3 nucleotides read TGTGCCAGCAGTCCCCTCGGGATAAGGAGGACTGATCAGCCCCAGCATTTT.

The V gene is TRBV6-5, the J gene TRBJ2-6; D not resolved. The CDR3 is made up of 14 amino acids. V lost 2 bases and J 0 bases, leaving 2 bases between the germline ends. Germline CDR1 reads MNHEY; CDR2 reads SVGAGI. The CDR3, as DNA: TGTGCCAGCAGTTACAACTCTGGGGCCAACGTCCTGACTTTC. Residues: CASSYNSGANVLTF.

CDR3 in amino acids: CASSLFRGRAEAFF. CDR3 in DNA: TGTGCCAGCAGCTTGTTCCGGGGTCGGGCTGAAGCTTTCTTT. The V call is TRBV5-6, the J call TRBJ1-1; D gene unclear. Trimming shortened V by 1 base and J by 6 bases, and 13 bases separated the two germline ends. CDR3 size: 14 residues. Per the germline V gene, CDR1 is SGHDT and CDR2 is YYEEEE.

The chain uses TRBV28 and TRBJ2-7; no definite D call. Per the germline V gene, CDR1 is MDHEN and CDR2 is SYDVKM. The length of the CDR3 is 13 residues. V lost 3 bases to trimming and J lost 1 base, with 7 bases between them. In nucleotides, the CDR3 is TGTGCCAGCAGTTTTTATTGGTCCTACGAGCAGTACTTC. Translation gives CASSFYWSYEQYF.

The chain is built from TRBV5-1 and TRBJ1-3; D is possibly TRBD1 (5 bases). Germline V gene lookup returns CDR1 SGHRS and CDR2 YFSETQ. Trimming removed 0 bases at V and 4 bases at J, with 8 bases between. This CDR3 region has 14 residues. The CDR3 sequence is CASSLGQSGNTIYF. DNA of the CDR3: TGCGCCAGCAGCTTGGGACAGTCAGGAAACACCATATATTTT. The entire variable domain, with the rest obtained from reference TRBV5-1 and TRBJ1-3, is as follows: KAGVTQTPRYLIKTRGQQVTLSCSPISGHRSVSWYQQTPGQGLQFLFEYFSETQRNKGNFPGRFSGRQFSNSRSEMNVSTLELGDSALYLCASSLGQSGNTIYFGEGSWLTVV.

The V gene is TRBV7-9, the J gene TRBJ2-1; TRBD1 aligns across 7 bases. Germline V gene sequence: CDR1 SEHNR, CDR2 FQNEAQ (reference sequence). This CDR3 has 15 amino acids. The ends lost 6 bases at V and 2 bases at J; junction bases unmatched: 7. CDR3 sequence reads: CASRIQGSPYNEQFF. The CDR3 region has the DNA TGTGCCAGCAGAATACAGGGGTCCCCCTACAATGAGCAGTTCTTC.

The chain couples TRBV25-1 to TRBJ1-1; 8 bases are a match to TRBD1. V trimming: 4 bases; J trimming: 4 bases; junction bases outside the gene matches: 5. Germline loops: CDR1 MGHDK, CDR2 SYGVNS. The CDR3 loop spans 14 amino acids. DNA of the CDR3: TGTGCCAGCAGTGCGACAGGGGTGGCCACTGAAGCTTTCTTT. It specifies CASSATGVATEAFF.

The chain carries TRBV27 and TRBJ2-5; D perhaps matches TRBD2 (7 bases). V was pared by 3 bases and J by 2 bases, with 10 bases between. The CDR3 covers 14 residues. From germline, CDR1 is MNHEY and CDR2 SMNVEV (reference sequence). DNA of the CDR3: TGTGCCAGCAGTTTTGGGGGGGCACAAGAGACCCAGTACTTC. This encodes CASSFGGAQETQYF.

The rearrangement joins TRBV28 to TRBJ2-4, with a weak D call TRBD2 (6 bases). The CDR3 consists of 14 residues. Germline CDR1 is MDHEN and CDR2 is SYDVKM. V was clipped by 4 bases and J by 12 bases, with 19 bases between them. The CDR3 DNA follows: TGTGCCAGCAGTTCTCTACCTGGAGGGAGTGCTCAGTACTTC. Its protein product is CASSSLPGGSAQYF.

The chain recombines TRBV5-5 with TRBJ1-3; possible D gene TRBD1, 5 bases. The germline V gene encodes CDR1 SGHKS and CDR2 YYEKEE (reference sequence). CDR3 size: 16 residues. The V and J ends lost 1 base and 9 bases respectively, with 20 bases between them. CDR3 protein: CASSLLTVSSGGTIYF. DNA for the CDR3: TGTGCCAGCAGCTTGTTGACAGTCTCTTCTGGGGGCACCATATATTTT.

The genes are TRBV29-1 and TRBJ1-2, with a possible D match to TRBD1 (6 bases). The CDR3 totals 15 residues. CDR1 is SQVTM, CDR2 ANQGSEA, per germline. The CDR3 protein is CRGDAMDSLGGGYTF. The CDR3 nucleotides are TGCAGGGGGGATGCCATGGACAGTCTGGGTGGTGGCTACACCTTC.

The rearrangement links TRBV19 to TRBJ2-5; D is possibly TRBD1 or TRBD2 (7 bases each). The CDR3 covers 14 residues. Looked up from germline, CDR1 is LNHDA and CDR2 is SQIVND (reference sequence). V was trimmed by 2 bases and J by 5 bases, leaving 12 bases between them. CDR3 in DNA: TGTGCCAGTAGTATACAGGGGGGGAGGGAGACCCAGTACTTC. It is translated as CASSIQGGRETQYF. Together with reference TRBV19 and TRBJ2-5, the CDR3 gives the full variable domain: DGGITQSPKYLFRKEGQNVTLSCEQNLNHDAMYWYRQDPGQGLRLIYYSQIVNDFQKGDIAEGYSVSREKKESFPLTVTSAQKNPTAFYLCASSIQGGRETQYFGPGTRLLVL.

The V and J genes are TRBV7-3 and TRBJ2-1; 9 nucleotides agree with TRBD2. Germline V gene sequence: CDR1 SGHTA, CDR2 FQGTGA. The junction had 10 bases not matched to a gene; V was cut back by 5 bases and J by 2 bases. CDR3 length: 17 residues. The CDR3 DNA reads TGTGCCAGCAGCCCACTACCGGGACTAGCCACCTACAATGAGCAGTTCTTC. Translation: CASSPLPGLATYNEQFF.

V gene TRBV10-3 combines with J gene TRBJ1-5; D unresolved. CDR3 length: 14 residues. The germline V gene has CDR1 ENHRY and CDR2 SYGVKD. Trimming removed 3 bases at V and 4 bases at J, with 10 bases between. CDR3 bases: TGTGCCATCAGTGAATTACAGTCGAATCAGCCCCAGCATTTT. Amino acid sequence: CAISELQSNQPQHF.

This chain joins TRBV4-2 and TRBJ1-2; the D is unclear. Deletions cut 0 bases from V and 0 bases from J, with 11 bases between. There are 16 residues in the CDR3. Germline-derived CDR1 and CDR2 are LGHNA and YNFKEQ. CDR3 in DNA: TGTGCCAGCAGCCAAGATCAGCTGGGAGCTAACTATGGCTACACCTTC. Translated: CASSQDQLGANYGYTF.

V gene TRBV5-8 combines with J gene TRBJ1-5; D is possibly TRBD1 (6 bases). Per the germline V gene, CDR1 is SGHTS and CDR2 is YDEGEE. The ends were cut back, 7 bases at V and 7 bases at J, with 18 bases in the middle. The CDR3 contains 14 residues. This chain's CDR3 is CASPYLTGNQPQHF. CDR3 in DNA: TGTGCCAGCCCCTACCTTACAGGGAACCAGCCCCAGCATTTT. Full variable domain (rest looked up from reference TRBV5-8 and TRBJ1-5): EAGVTQSPTHLIKTRGQQATLRCSPISGHTSVYWYQQALGLGLQFLLWYDEGEERNRGNFPPRFSGRQFPNYSSELNVNALELEDSALYLCASPYLTGNQPQHFGDGTRLSIL.